This T cell receptor beta chain was sequenced during a study of regulatory T cells in long-lasting Graves disease. Study-level background: Over 5 years of antithyroid drugs with positive TSH receptor antibodies was taken to mean persistent Graves' disease. Study conclusions and caveats: Persistent patients had a count of shared public clonotypes (approximately 2,800) that exceeded that of new patients (around 910).

Germline CDR1 is GTSNPN and CDR2 is SVGIG (reference sequence). This CDR3 comprises 15 residues. With 8 bases clipped from V and 4 bases from J, the junction kept 15 bases outside the gene matches. As for time point: persistent/refractory GD, antithyroid drugs over 5 years with positive TRAb. The TCR library was made from RNA extracted from PBMCs. CDR3 regions were amplified by Arm-PCR using iRepertoire HTBI primers to build TCR beta libraries. One entry per CDR3 protein, called by TCRdb with MiXCR from the multiplex PCR reads. This table holds approximately 380,000 distinct CDR3 sequences, under 25% found once. This clonotype was recorded many times. Its antigen remains unidentified.

This chain uses TRBV30 with TRBJ1-1; 8 bases match TRBD1. The sample consisted of peripheral blood mononuclear cells (PBMCs), taken when the disease was refractory, from a patient treated with antithyroid drugs. This TCR was sampled from a female donor with Graves disease. CDR3 DNA sequence: TGTGCCCAACAGTCCGGGACAGGAAAGCTCACTGAAGCTTTCTTT. Protein product: CAQQSGTGKLTEAFF. Drawing the rest from reference TRBV30 and TRBJ1-1, the complete variable domain is SQTIHQWPATLVQPVGSPLSLECTVEGTSNPNLYWYRQAAGRGLQLLFYSVGIGQISSEVPQNLSASRPQDRQFILSSKKLLLSDSGFYLCAQQSGTGKLTEAFFGQGTRLTVV.